The 5 T cell receptor beta chains below come from one sample, sequenced in a study of blood T cell repertoires in COVID-19. Sequenced by immunoSEQ multiplex PCR; TCRdb stores in-frame clones only, minus some. The sample contains some 200,000 clones, around 86% of which appear only once. Sample: peripheral blood. All receptors derive from a man between 65 and 79 years old with acute or convalescent COVID-19.

The genes are TRBV25-1 and TRBJ1-6; the D gene is possibly TRBD1 (5 bases). This CDR3 spans 17 amino acids. CDR1 MGHDK and CDR2 SYGVNS come from the germline V gene. V was shortened by 1 base and J by 9 bases, with 19 bases between the two germline ends. DNA of the CDR3: TGTGCCAGCAGTGAATTGAAGGGTCAGGGCTGGGGTTCACCCCTCCACTTT. It translates to CASSELKGQGWGSPLHF.

CDR3 DNA: TGTGCCAGCAGCTTAGCCAGGGGCGTATATAGCAATCAGCCCCAGCATTTT. It is translated as CASSLARGVYSNQPQHF. The chain couples TRBV7-2 to TRBJ1-5; possible D gene TRBD1, 6 bases. The germline V gene encodes CDR1 SGHTA and CDR2 FQGNSA. The CDR3 contains 17 residues. V was trimmed by 0 bases and J by 0 bases, leaving 12 bases between them.

CDR3 in amino acids: CASRTSGRGSGELFF. In DNA, the CDR3 is TGTGCCAGCAGAACTAGCGGGAGGGGCTCCGGGGAGCTGTTTTTT. The chain uses TRBV27 and TRBJ2-2; 13 bases line up with TRBD2. The V segment lost 6 bases and the J segment 6 bases; nucleotides outside the gene matches: 4. Per germline, CDR1 MNHEY and CDR2 SMNVEV (reference sequence). The CDR3 loop spans 15 amino acids.

This rearrangement joins TRBV28 to TRBJ2-7, with D possibly being TRBD1 (5 bases). The CDR3 consists of 12 residues. Deletions cut 4 bases from V and 4 bases from J, with 8 bases between. Germline V gene sequence: CDR1 MDHEN, CDR2 SYDVKM. In DNA form, the CDR3 reads TGTGCCAGCAGTTCCAGGGTTTACGAGCAGTACTTC. Protein product: CASSSRVYEQYF.

The V gene is TRBV4-3, the J gene TRBJ1-1, with 7 bases identical to TRBD1. V shed 4 bases and J 4 bases; nucleotides not matched to a gene: 6. The germline V gene encodes CDR1 LGHNA and CDR2 YSLEER. The CDR3 sequence is 14 residues long. The CDR3 nucleotides are TGCGCCAGCAGCCCGGTCACAGGGGCCACTGAAGCTTTCTTT. It codes for CASSPVTGATEAFF.